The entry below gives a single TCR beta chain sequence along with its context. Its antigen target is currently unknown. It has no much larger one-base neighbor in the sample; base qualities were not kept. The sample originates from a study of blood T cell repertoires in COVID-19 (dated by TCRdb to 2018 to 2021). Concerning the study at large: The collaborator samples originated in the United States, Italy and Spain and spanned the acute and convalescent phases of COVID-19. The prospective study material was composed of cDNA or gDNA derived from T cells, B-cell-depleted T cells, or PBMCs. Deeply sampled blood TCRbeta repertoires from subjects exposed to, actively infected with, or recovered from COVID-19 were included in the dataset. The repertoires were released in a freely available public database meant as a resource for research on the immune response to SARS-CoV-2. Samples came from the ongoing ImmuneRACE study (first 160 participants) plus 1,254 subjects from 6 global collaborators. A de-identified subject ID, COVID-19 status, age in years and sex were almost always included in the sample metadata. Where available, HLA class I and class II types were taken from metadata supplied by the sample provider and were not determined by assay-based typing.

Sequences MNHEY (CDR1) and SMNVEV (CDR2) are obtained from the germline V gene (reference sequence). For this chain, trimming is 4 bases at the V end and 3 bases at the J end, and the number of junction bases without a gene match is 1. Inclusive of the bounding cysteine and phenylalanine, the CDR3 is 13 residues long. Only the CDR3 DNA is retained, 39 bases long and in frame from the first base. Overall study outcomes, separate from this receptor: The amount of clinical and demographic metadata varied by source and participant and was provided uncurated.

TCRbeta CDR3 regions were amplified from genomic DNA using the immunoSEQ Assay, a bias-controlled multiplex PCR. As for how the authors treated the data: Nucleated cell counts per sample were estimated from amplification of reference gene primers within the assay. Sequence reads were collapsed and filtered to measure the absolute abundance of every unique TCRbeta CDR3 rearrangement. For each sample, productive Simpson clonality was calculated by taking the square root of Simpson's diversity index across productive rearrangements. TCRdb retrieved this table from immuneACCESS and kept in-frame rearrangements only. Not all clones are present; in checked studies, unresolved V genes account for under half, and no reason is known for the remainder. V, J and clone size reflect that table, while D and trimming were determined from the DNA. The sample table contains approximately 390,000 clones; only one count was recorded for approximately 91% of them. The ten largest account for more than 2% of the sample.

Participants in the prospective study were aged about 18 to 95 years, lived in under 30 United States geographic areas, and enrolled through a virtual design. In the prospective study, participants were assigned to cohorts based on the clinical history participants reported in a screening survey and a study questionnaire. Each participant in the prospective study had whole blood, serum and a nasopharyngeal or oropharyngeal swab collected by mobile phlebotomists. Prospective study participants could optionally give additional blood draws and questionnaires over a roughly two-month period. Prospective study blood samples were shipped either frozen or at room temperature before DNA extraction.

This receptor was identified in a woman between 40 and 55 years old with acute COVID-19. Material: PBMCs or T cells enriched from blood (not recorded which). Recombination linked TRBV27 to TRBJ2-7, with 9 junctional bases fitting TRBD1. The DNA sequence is TGTGCCAGCAGTTGGGGACAGGGCTACGAGCAGTACTTC. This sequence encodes CASSWGQGYEQYF.